This T cell receptor (beta chain) was sequenced for a study of blood T cells in healthy people across ages. This clonotype came up a few times. Sample-barcoded 5' priming and a J-beta primer mix drove a second PCR of roughly 6 to 12 cycles. TCRdb called the 5' RACE reads again in MiXCR, with one record for every CDR3 protein. There are around 710,000 distinct CDR3 sequences in the sample; approximately 39% occur only once, and 20% to 25% lies in the top ten. Losses at the gene ends were 4 bases for V and 4 bases for J; bases not matched to a gene: 10. This CDR3 contains 15 residues. From germline, CDR1 is LGHDT and CDR2 YNNKEL (reference sequence).

The sequence was obtained from an older woman in good health. The V and J genes are TRBV3-1 and TRBJ2-7; TRBD1 agrees at 7 bases. The sample was blood. This CDR3 reads CASSRGTALGYEQYF. DNA of the CDR3: TGTGCCAGCAGCCGTGGGACAGCCCTTGGATACGAGCAGTACTTC.